This entry lists 30 T cell receptor beta chains sequenced from one sample in a study of regulatory T cells in long-lasting Graves disease. Time point described: persistent/refractory GD, antithyroid drugs over 5 years with positive TRAb. There was RNA extracted from PBMCs, and the TCR library was made from it. Building of the TCR beta libraries involved iRepertoire HTBI primers and Arm-PCR of CDR3 regions. TCRdb analysed the multiplex PCR reads with MiXCR anew, one entry per CDR3 protein. This table holds 450,000 or so distinct CDR3 sequences, more than 20% found once. The sample was peripheral blood mononuclear cells (PBMCs), taken when the disease was refractory, from a patient treated with antithyroid drugs. The receptor set was obtained from a female donor with Graves disease.

In its sample, this clonotype was seen once. V and J are TRBV7-6 and TRBJ2-3, with 11 positions matching TRBD2. V lost 3 bases to trimming and J lost 0 bases; unmatched junction nucleotides: 2. The CDR3 contains 16 residues. Germline CDR1 is SGHVS and CDR2 is FNYEAQ. The CDR3 here is CASSLGLAASTDTQYF. The CDR3 DNA sequence: TGTGCCAGCAGCTTGGGACTAGCGGCTAGCACAGATACGCAGTATTTT.

In its sample, this clonotype was seen many times. CDR3 region: CASSYAAGGVYEQYF. DNA for the CDR3: TGTGCCAGCAGTTACGCAGCGGGAGGAGTCTACGAGCAGTACTTC. The chain joins TRBV6-2 or TRBV6-3 to TRBJ2-7; 9 nucleotides line up with TRBD2. J lost 3 bases, V lost 2 bases, and 5 bases had no gene match. The CDR3 has 15 residues. In germline, CDR1 is MNHEY, CDR2 SVGEGT.

This clonotype was detected ten times or more. Here the CDR3 DNA reads TGTGCCAGCAGTCCTCGGACCAACCCTAAAGAGACCCAGTACTTC. It encodes CASSPRTNPKETQYF. The chain employs TRBV28 and TRBJ2-5, with no clear D. CDR3 length: 15 residues. V lost 5 bases to trimming and J lost 3 bases, with 16 bases between them. Per germline, CDR1 MDHEN and CDR2 SYDVKM.

The CDR3 here is CASSYLGVYEQYF. The CDR3 nucleotides are TGTGCCAGCAGTTATTTGGGGGTCTACGAGCAGTACTTC. V gene TRBV6-5 combines with J gene TRBJ2-7; tentatively, D is TRBD1 or TRBD2 (5 bases each). Germline CDR1 is MNHEY and CDR2 is SVGAGI. This CDR3 contains 13 residues. V lost 3 bases, J lost 3 bases, and 9 bases lay in between.

This chain joins TRBV6-5 and TRBJ1-5, with 10 positions matching TRBD1. This CDR3 contains 16 residues. Trimming took 2 bases from V and 6 from J; bases not matched to a gene: 7. Germline-derived CDR1 and CDR2 are MNHEY and SVGAGI. CDR3 region: CASSYGDRGKGQPQHF. In nucleotides, the CDR3 is TGTGCCAGCAGTTACGGGGACAGGGGAAAAGGTCAGCCCCAGCATTTT.

This clonotype was detected only a few times. The chain uses TRBV7-2 and TRBJ2-7; 7 bases fit TRBD1. Germline loops: CDR1 SGHTA, CDR2 FQGNSA. This CDR3 has 16 amino acids. Trimming at V came to 6 bases and at J to 3 bases, leaving 14 bases not matched to a gene. The CDR3 DNA reads as TGTGCCAGCAGTACGAGGGCTAGCAGGGGGTTCTACGAGCAGTACTTC. This gives the protein CASSTRASRGFYEQYF.

This clonotype occurred many times. The rearrangement joins TRBV10-3 to TRBJ2-6; no clear D gene. Germline lookup yields CDR1 ENHRY and CDR2 SYGVKD. The CDR3 consists of 14 residues. Trimming removed 5 bases from V and 2 bases from J, with 7 bases in between. As DNA, the CDR3 is TGTGCCATCAGTCGAGAAACTGGGGCCAACGTCCTGACTTTC. It codes for CAISRETGANVLTF.

This clonotype appeared a few times. The V and J genes are TRBV6-5 and TRBJ1-1; possible D gene TRBD1, 5 bases. V lost 2 bases and J lost 11, with 15 bases in between. The CDR3 has 13 amino acids. Looked up from germline, CDR1 is MNHEY and CDR2 is SVGAGI. CDR3 residues: CASSYRDALWAFF. CDR3 sequence (DNA): TGTGCCAGCAGTTACAGGGACGCCCTTTGGGCTTTCTTT.

This clonotype came up many times. The chain combines TRBV20-1 with TRBJ1-1, with unresolved D. Germline loops: CDR1 DFQATT, CDR2 SNEGSKA (reference sequence). This CDR3 region has 14 residues. Trimming pared 0 bases from V and 0 bases from J, leaving 8 bases between. The CDR3 DNA sequence: TGCAGTGCTAGAGAAAAGGCGGTGAACACTGAAGCTTTCTTT. It yields the protein CSAREKAVNTEAFF.

V gene TRBV4-1 combines with J gene TRBJ2-7, with D hard to call. Germline-derived CDR1 and CDR2 are MGHRA and YSYEKL. The CDR3 extends over 18 amino acids. V lost 1 base and J lost 0, with 19 bases in between. CDR3 sequence reads: CASSQVYLEDLSSYEQYF. The CDR3 region has the DNA TGCGCCAGCAGCCAAGTTTATCTCGAGGACCTCAGCTCCTACGAGCAGTACTTC.

This clonotype was seen more than once but under ten times. This rearrangement joins TRBV6-2 or TRBV6-3 to TRBJ1-2; no clear D gene. The CDR3 totals 18 residues. V lost 2 bases and J 3 bases, leaving 22 bases between the germline ends. Germline CDR1 reads MNHEY; CDR2 reads SVGEGT. The CDR3: CASSYAVSRSGWDYGYTF. CDR3 coding DNA: TGTGCCAGCAGTTACGCCGTGTCCAGGTCCGGCTGGGACTATGGCTACACCTTC.

The rearrangement uses TRBV11-1 and TRBJ2-1; TRBD2 agrees at 7 bases. Germline CDR1 SGHAT, CDR2 FQDESV (reference sequence). The V gene end was trimmed by 6 bases and the J gene end by 9 bases; junction bases not matched to a gene: 8. This CDR3 region has 13 residues. The DNA of the CDR3 is TGTGCCAGCAGTGCCCGACTAGCCCCTGAGCAGTTCTTC. It encodes CASSARLAPEQFF.

The table lists this clonotype with a few counts. CDR3 in amino acids: CASSLPVREAFF. In nucleotides, the CDR3 is TGTGCCAGCAGCTTACCCGTCCGAGAAGCTTTCTTT. The gene calls are TRBV7-9 and TRBJ1-1; D unresolved. CDR1 is SEHNR and CDR2 is FQNEAQ in the germline V gene (reference sequence). V dropped 2 bases and J dropped 8 bases, with 9 bases sitting between them. The CDR3 runs 12 residues. The full variable domain, its missing parts supplied by reference TRBV7-9 and TRBJ1-1, is DTGVSQNPRHKITKRGQNVTFRCDPISEHNRLYWYRQTLGQGPEFLTYFQNEAQLEKSRLLSDRFSAERPKGSFSTLEIQRTEQGDSAMYLCASSLPVREAFFGQGTRLTVV.

Ten or more counts support this clonotype. The chain recombines TRBV11-3 with TRBJ2-7, with TRBD2 identical over 10 bases. The CDR3 contains 14 residues. Trimming took 2 bases from V and 5 from J; bases not matched to a gene: 3. Germline-derived CDR1 and CDR2 are SGHNT and YENEEA. In DNA, the CDR3 is TGTGCCAGCAGCTTAAGCGGGAGGGGAAACGAGCAGTACTTC. It codes for CASSLSGRGNEQYF.

The rearrangement uses TRBV6-1 and TRBJ2-2, with TRBD2 matching over 7 bases. From germline, CDR1 is MNHNS and CDR2 SASEGT. This CDR3 region has 16 residues. The junction had 7 bases not matched to a gene; V was cut back by 6 bases and J by 0 bases. CDR3 DNA sequence: TGTGCCAGCAGCCAACTAGCGCCATCGAACACCGGGGAGCTGTTTTTT. Translated, it gives CASSQLAPSNTGELFF.

This clonotype was detected ten times or more. The chain combines TRBV29-1 with TRBJ1-2; 11 nucleotides match TRBD1. Unmatched junction bases numbered 8, after V lost 0 bases and J lost 5 bases. The CDR3 is 16 residues long. Looked up from germline, CDR1 is SQVTM and CDR2 is ANQGSEA. CDR3 amino acids: CSVEDLGQGASYGYTF. In DNA, the CDR3 is TGCAGCGTTGAAGACCTTGGACAGGGGGCTTCATATGGCTACACCTTC.

The chain joins TRBV2 to TRBJ2-1; 12 bases match TRBD2. Germline values: CDR1 SNHLY, CDR2 FYNNEI. Unmatched junction bases numbered 10, after V lost 7 bases and J lost 15 bases. This CDR3 spans 13 amino acids. CDR3: CASKGLAGLYPFF. In nucleotides, the CDR3 is TGTGCCAGCAAAGGACTAGCGGGACTATACCCGTTCTTC.

This clonotype was seen only a few times. The chain recombines TRBV12-3 or TRBV12-4 with TRBJ2-2; D may be TRBD2 (6 bases). This CDR3 contains 15 residues. The ends were cut back, 5 bases at V and 0 bases at J, with 10 bases in the middle. CDR3 sequence (DNA): TGTGCCAGCAGTCCAACGGGAGCGAACACCGGGGAGCTGTTTTTT. Translated: CASSPTGANTGELFF.

In the case of this clonotype: One base away lies a much larger clone, so this may be a sequencing read error. This chain links TRBV6-5 with TRBJ2-5, with 8 positions matching TRBD2. Germline V gene data show CDR1 as MNHEY and CDR2 as SVGAGI. There are 16 residues in the CDR3. Losses at the gene ends were 4 bases for V and 3 bases for J; bases not matched to a gene: 10. Written as DNA, the CDR3 is TGTGCCAGCAGTTGCAGCGGGAGCATACGAAAAGAGACCCAGTACTTC. This translates into CASSCSGSIRKETQYF.

About this clonotype: A read error may explain this, as a much larger clone is one base away. The final CDR3 position lacks the conserved phenylalanine or tryptophan, pointing to a likely read error. The chain links TRBV12-3 or TRBV12-4 to TRBJ2-5; tentatively, D is TRBD2 (5 bases). This CDR3 contains 13 residues. V was trimmed by 6 bases and J by 5 bases, leaving 13 bases between them. CDR3 residues: CASSLLVGETQYL. The DNA for the CDR3 is TGTGCCAGCAGCCTACTAGTTGGGGAGACCCAGTACCTC.

This clonotype was detected only a few times. This chain uses TRBV6-1 with TRBJ2-5, with D perhaps matching TRBD2 (6 bases). The germline V gene encodes CDR1 MNHNS and CDR2 SASEGT. This CDR3 region has 14 residues. The V end was cut by 7 bases, the J end by 4 bases, with 16 bases between. The CDR3 reads CASNLSGVGETQYF. The DNA of the CDR3 is TGTGCCAGCAACCTATCGGGAGTCGGAGAGACCCAGTACTTC.

In its sample, this clonotype was seen a few times. The chain has TRBV20-1 and TRBJ2-7; D is perhaps TRBD1 or TRBD2 (5 bases each). There are 14 residues in the CDR3. Per germline, CDR1 DFQATT and CDR2 SNEGSKA (reference sequence). Trimming took 0 bases from V and 2 from J, leaving 11 bases between them. The CDR3 region is CSARDEGLTYEQYF. The DNA for the CDR3 is TGCAGTGCTAGAGACGAGGGGCTTACCTACGAGCAGTACTTC.

This sequence joins TRBV7-2 and TRBJ2-7; D call uncertain. The germline V gene has CDR1 SGHTA and CDR2 FQGNSA. The ends were cut back, 1 base at V and 0 bases at J, with 10 bases in the middle. The CDR3 has 15 amino acids. CDR3 DNA sequence: TGTGCCAGCAGCTTAGTTGCCGGTAACTCCTACGAGCAGTACTTC. This sequence encodes CASSLVAGNSYEQYF.

The chain employs TRBV5-1 and TRBJ2-5; 8 nucleotides agree with TRBD2. From germline, CDR1 is SGHRS and CDR2 YFSETQ. The CDR3 spans 17 residues. V lost 0 bases and J lost 5; bases outside the gene matches: 12. As DNA, the CDR3 is TGCGCCAGCAGCTTGGATGAGCGGGAGTTGATGGGGGAGACCCAGTACTTC. It specifies CASSLDERELMGETQYF.

This CDR3 reads CASGVAVGTGELFF. CDR3 DNA: TGTGCCAGCGGGGTAGCCGTTGGGACCGGGGAGCTGTTTTTT. The V gene is TRBV6-1, the J gene TRBJ2-2; D remains ambiguous. Germline V gene sequence: CDR1 MNHNS, CDR2 SASEGT. The length of the CDR3 is 14 residues. The germline V and J ends were trimmed by 8 bases and 5 bases, with 15 bases remaining between them.

This clonotype was picked up a small number of times. The rearrangement uses TRBV27 and TRBJ2-7, with 9 bases matching TRBD1. The V segment lost 0 bases and the J segment 6 bases; nucleotides outside the gene matches: 6. CDR3 length equals 15 residues. Germline V CDR1 and CDR2: MNHEY, SMNVEV (reference sequence). Here the CDR3 DNA reads TGTGCCAGCAGTTTATCCCCGGGACAGGGCCCCGAGCAGTACTTC. It translates to CASSLSPGQGPEQYF.

This clonotype was detected a few times. The chain carries TRBV3-1 and TRBJ1-4; 8 bases agree with TRBD1. The CDR3 spans 18 residues. Per the germline V gene, CDR1 is LGHDT and CDR2 is YNNKEL (reference sequence). J lost 0 bases, V lost 5 bases, and 11 bases had no gene match. The CDR3 nucleotides read TGTGCCAGCAGCAACAGGGGGACAGCCACTGCAACTAATGAAAAACTGTTTTTT. Translated: CASSNRGTATATNEKLFF.

The chain has TRBV10-3 and TRBJ1-1, with unresolved D. CDR3 length: 14 amino acids. Trimming removed 4 bases at V and 3 bases at J, with 12 bases between. The germline V gene encodes CDR1 ENHRY and CDR2 SYGVKD. CDR3 sequence reads: CAISVDTPDTEAFF. The CDR3 DNA follows: TGTGCCATCAGTGTAGACACCCCGGACACTGAAGCTTTCTTT.

At least ten counts were recorded for this clonotype. In DNA form, the CDR3 reads TGTGCCACCAGTGATTCCCCAGGCCCGCCGCGAAGGGATAGAGCTAACTATGGCTACACCTTC. Translating gives CATSDSPGPPRRDRANYGYTF. This sequence joins TRBV24-1 and TRBJ1-2, with D hard to call. This CDR3 spans 21 amino acids. V lost 2 bases and J 0 bases, leaving 27 bases between the germline ends. Per the germline V gene, CDR1 is KGHDR and CDR2 is SFDVKD.

V gene TRBV5-1 combines with J gene TRBJ1-1; tentative D call: TRBD1 (6 bases). Germline V lookup: CDR1 SGHRS, CDR2 YFSETQ. This CDR3 is built from 15 residues. V lost 1 base and J lost 3, with 13 bases in between. For the CDR3, the DNA is TGCGCCAGCAGCTTGAGTCTGGGGGCTGACACTGAAGCTTTCTTT. Its protein product is CASSLSLGADTEAFF.